A selection of T cell receptor beta chains follows, all from one sample in a study of T cells in Graves' hyperthyroidism and ophthalmopathy. TCRdb re-called the multiplex PCR reads through MiXCR, storing one row per CDR3 protein. This repertoire shows some 800,000 distinct CDR3 sequences, 35% to 45% found once; its top ten account for approximately 8.7%. The sample taken for sequencing was blood. The receptors derive from a man aged 18 to 30 with Graves' hyperthyroidism. Both conserved end residues are part of each CDR3. Fields, in order: V gene, clone size, J gene, D gene, CDR3 DNA, CDR3 protein. D genes are given only for firm matches. The size field is filled for only some rows; it gives once, few, many or a size class.

V: TRBV19; size: once; J: TRBJ1-5; D: TRBD1; DNA: TGTGCCAGTGCAACAGGGGGGGATAGCAATCAGCCCCAGCATTTT; CDR3: CASATGGDSNQPQHF
V: TRBV6-5; size: .; J: TRBJ1-1; D: .; DNA: TGTGCCAGCAGTTCCCCGGGGGGGGCCGTCACTGAAGCTTTCTTT; CDR3: CASSSPGGAVTEAFF
V: TRBV7-3; size: .; J: TRBJ2-7; D: TRBD2; DNA: TGTGCCAGCAGCCCCTCGGGGGGGGTAAACTACGAGCAGTACTTC; CDR3: CASSPSGGVNYEQYF
V: TRBV24-1; size: .; J: TRBJ2-1; D: .; DNA: TGTGCCACCAGTGCTTGGGGAACCTACAATGAGCAGTTCTTC; CDR3: CATSAWGTYNEQFF
V: TRBV5-5; size: .; J: TRBJ1-5; D: TRBD1; DNA: TGTGCCAGCAGCCGGACAGGGACACTGGCTCAGCCCCAGCATTTT; CDR3: CASSRTGTLAQPQHF
V: TRBV7-8; size: .; J: TRBJ2-2; D: TRBD1; DNA: TGTGCCAGCAGCTTACGGACAGGCGGCACCGGGGAGCTGTTTTTT; CDR3: CASSLRTGGTGELFF
V: TRBV7-8; size: .; J: TRBJ2-6; D: TRBD2; DNA: TGTGCCAGCAGCTTAGCATTAAAGCCGGGACTAGCGCACTCTGGGGCCAACGTCCTGACTTTC; CDR3: CASSLALKPGLAHSGANVLTF
V: TRBV7-3; size: many; J: TRBJ1-1; D: TRBD1; DNA: TGTGCCAGCAGCTTGACAGGGGACGGCGCCACTGAAGCTTTCTTT; CDR3: CASSLTGDGATEAFF
V: TRBV9; size: many; J: TRBJ2-7; D: .; DNA: TGTGCCAGCAGCGCCCAGGGGCCCGAGCAGTACTTC; CDR3: CASSAQGPEQYF
V: TRBV20-1; size: .; J: TRBJ2-7; D: TRBD1; DNA: TGCAGTGCTAGTACAGGGGCCGAGCAGTACTTC; CDR3: CSASTGAEQYF
V: TRBV7-2; size: .; J: TRBJ2-7; D: .; DNA: TGTGCCAGCAGCCACCTGTCGGGGGCTCTGGACGAGCAGTACTTC; CDR3: CASSHLSGALDEQYF
V: TRBV15; size: .; J: TRBJ1-6; D: .; DNA: TGTGCCACCAGCAGCTTTCCCGGGGGTTCACCCCTCCACTTT; CDR3: CATSSFPGGSPLHF
V: TRBV2; size: many; J: TRBJ1-2; D: .; DNA: TGTGCCAGCAGTGGGGTCGGCTACACCTTC; CDR3: CASSGVGYTF
V: TRBV29-1; size: .; J: TRBJ2-7; D: .; DNA: TGCAGCTCCCCTGGGAACGAGCAGTACTTC; CDR3: CSSPGNEQYF
V: TRBV15; size: .; J: TRBJ2-3; D: TRBD2; DNA: TGTGCCACCAGCAGAGATGGCTCGTGGACTAGCGGGAGAACAGATACGCAGTATTTT; CDR3: CATSRDGSWTSGRTDTQYF
V: TRBV7-8; size: .; J: TRBJ1-6; D: .; DNA: TGTGCCAGCAGCTTTAGAGAGGGCAACTCACCCCTCCACTTT; CDR3: CASSFREGNSPLHF
V: TRBV2; size: .; J: TRBJ2-2; D: .; DNA: TGTGCCAGCAGCGGAGGGGAAACCGGGGAGCTGTTTTTT; CDR3: CASSGGETGELFF
V: TRBV12-3/TRBV12-4; size: .; J: TRBJ1-6; D: .; DNA: TGTGCCAGCACCCTAGGTAGGGGGTACCCTGATTCACCCCTCCACTTT; CDR3: CASTLGRGYPDSPLHF
V: TRBV29-1; size: many; J: TRBJ2-5; D: .; DNA: TGCAGCGCGCTCGCACAGAACCAAGAGACCCAGTACTTC; CDR3: CSALAQNQETQYF
V: TRBV9; size: many; J: TRBJ2-5; D: TRBD2; DNA: TGTGCCAGCAATGTGGGGGGGAAAGAGACCCAGTACTTC; CDR3: CASNVGGKETQYF
V: TRBV12-5; size: few; J: TRBJ1-1; D: .; DNA: TGTGCTAGTGGCTGGACACTAAGGAACACTGAAGCTTTCTTT; CDR3: CASGWTLRNTEAFF
V: TRBV2; size: .; J: TRBJ1-3; D: .; DNA: TGTGCCGACACTAAGGACTCTGGAAACACCATATATTTT; CDR3: CADTKDSGNTIYF
V: TRBV5-6; size: few; J: TRBJ1-1; D: TRBD1; DNA: TGTGCCAGCAGAAGACTGGTCGGGACAGGGGGCACTGAAGCTTTCTTT; CDR3: CASRRLVGTGGTEAFF
V: TRBV20-1; size: .; J: TRBJ2-5; D: .; DNA: TGCAGTGCCGATAGCGGAGAGACCCAGTACTTC; CDR3: CSADSGETQYF
V: TRBV20-1; size: .; J: TRBJ2-7; D: TRBD1; DNA: TGCAGTGCTAGAGCAGGGGGTTACTACGAGCAGTACTTC; CDR3: CSARAGGYYEQYF
V: TRBV11-2; size: many; J: TRBJ2-6; D: .; DNA: TGTGCCAGCAGCTTAGGACTGTCTGGGGCCAACGTCCTGACTTTC; CDR3: CASSLGLSGANVLTF
V: TRBV7-9; size: few; J: TRBJ2-7; D: TRBD1; DNA: TGTGCCAGCAGCTTAGCGACAGGGCTGGGCGAGCAGTACTTC; CDR3: CASSLATGLGEQYF
V: TRBV4-3; size: few; J: TRBJ1-1; D: .; DNA: TGCGCCAGCAGCCAAGATCCAGCCGGTGGTACTGAAGCTTTCTTT; CDR3: CASSQDPAGGTEAFF
V: TRBV5-1; size: .; J: TRBJ2-6; D: .; DNA: TGCGCCAGCAGCTACGGACAGACGGGGATCTCTGGGGCCAACGTCCTGACTTTC; CDR3: CASSYGQTGISGANVLTF
V: TRBV7-2; size: .; J: TRBJ1-4; D: TRBD1; DNA: TGTGCCAGCAGCCACGGGACAGGGACGAGTGAAAAACTGTTTTTT; CDR3: CASSHGTGTSEKLFF
V: TRBV29-1; size: many; J: TRBJ2-2; D: .; DNA: TGCAGCGTTGGAGGATCGAACACCGGGGAGCTGTTTTTT; CDR3: CSVGGSNTGELFF
V: TRBV6-5; size: .; J: TRBJ1-5; D: .; DNA: TGTGCCAGCAGTTACAGTTCCCCACGAGGACCCCAGCATTTT; CDR3: CASSYSSPRGPQHF
V: TRBV7-9; size: .; J: TRBJ2-2; D: .; DNA: TGCGCCAGCAGCCACGACCTTACCCACGGGGAGCTGTTTTTT; CDR3: CASSHDLTHGELFF
V: TRBV6-4; size: few; J: TRBJ1-4; D: TRBD1; DNA: TGTGCCAGCAGTTATTCCCCGGGACAGTCGAATGAAAAACTGTTTTTT; CDR3: CASSYSPGQSNEKLFF
V: TRBV6-5; size: .; J: TRBJ1-1; D: .; DNA: TGTGCCAGCAGTTACTCGAGACCACCTGCGGTTGAAGCTTTCTTT; CDR3: CASSYSRPPAVEAFF
V: TRBV2; size: many; J: TRBJ2-7; D: TRBD2; DNA: TGTGCCAGCAGTGATAACGCGGGAGTCGAAGAGCAGTACTTC; CDR3: CASSDNAGVEEQYF
V: TRBV5-5; size: .; J: TRBJ1-1; D: .; DNA: TGTGCCAGCAGCCTTCGGGGGGGAATGAACACTGAAGCTTTCTTT; CDR3: CASSLRGGMNTEAFF
V: TRBV15; size: many; J: TRBJ1-1; D: .; DNA: TGTGCCACCAGCAGAGATCAAGGACGGATGAACACTGAAGCTTTCTTT; CDR3: CATSRDQGRMNTEAFF
V: TRBV25-1; size: many; J: TRBJ2-7; D: .; DNA: TGTGCCAGCAGTGAAGTTGGTGCCGAGGCCTCAAACTACGAGCAGTACTTC; CDR3: CASSEVGAEASNYEQYF
V: TRBV2; size: few; J: TRBJ2-2; D: .; DNA: TGTGCCAGCAGTTTTGGGGCCTTCACCGGGGAGCTGTTTTTT; CDR3: CASSFGAFTGELFF
V: TRBV7-8; size: .; J: TRBJ2-2; D: TRBD1; DNA: TGTGCCAGCAGCGGACAGGGGGCGAACACCGGGGAGCTGTTTTTT; CDR3: CASSGQGANTGELFF
V: TRBV5-4; size: .; J: TRBJ2-7; D: TRBD1; DNA: TGTGCCAGCAGCGTGGACAGGGCCACAGATGAGCAGTACTTC; CDR3: CASSVDRATDEQYF
V: TRBV10-3; size: .; J: TRBJ1-2; D: .; DNA: TGTGCCAGCAGTGATAAGGTTACCGAGGGGGGGAGAGGCTACACCTTC; CDR3: CASSDKVTEGGRGYTF
V: TRBV10-3; size: many; J: TRBJ1-1; D: TRBD1; DNA: TGTGCCATCAGTGAGTCGACAGGGTGGGCTTTCTTT; CDR3: CAISESTGWAFF
V: TRBV7-2; size: .; J: TRBJ2-5; D: .; DNA: TGTGCCAGCAGCTCGTTACATGGACAGCTTCAAGAGACCCAGTACTTC; CDR3: CASSSLHGQLQETQYF
V: TRBV7-9; size: many; J: TRBJ1-1; D: .; DNA: TGTGCCAGCAGCCTCACCTCGGGACCCCGAAACACTGAAGCTTTCTTT; CDR3: CASSLTSGPRNTEAFF
V: TRBV12-3/TRBV12-4; size: once; J: TRBJ2-2; D: .; DNA: TGTGCCGGCCGGAAGGGGGAGAAGACCGGGGAGCTGTTTTTT; CDR3: CAGRKGEKTGELFF
V: TRBV7-9; size: .; J: TRBJ2-7; D: .; DNA: TGTGCCAGCAGCTTAGGCTTGGCGGCTTACTACAAGCAGTACTTC; CDR3: CASSLGLAAYYKQYF
V: TRBV2; size: .; J: TRBJ2-1; D: .; DNA: TGTGCCAGCAGTCCTATTGGGGGTGTTCCCGGCAATGAGCAGTTCTTC; CDR3: CASSPIGGVPGNEQFF
V: TRBV12-3/TRBV12-4; size: .; J: TRBJ1-6; D: TRBD1; DNA: TGTGCCAGCATGACCTATGGGGGACAGGGGAATTCACCCCTCCACTTT; CDR3: CASMTYGGQGNSPLHF
V: TRBV2; size: many; J: TRBJ1-1; D: .; DNA: TGTGCCAGCAGCAGTCAGGGGCACACTGAAGCTTTCTTT; CDR3: CASSSQGHTEAFF
V: TRBV9; size: .; J: TRBJ2-7; D: .; DNA: TGTGCCAGCAGCTCCCCACGGGCACAGGTGGGCTCCTACGAGCAGTACTTC; CDR3: CASSSPRAQVGSYEQYF